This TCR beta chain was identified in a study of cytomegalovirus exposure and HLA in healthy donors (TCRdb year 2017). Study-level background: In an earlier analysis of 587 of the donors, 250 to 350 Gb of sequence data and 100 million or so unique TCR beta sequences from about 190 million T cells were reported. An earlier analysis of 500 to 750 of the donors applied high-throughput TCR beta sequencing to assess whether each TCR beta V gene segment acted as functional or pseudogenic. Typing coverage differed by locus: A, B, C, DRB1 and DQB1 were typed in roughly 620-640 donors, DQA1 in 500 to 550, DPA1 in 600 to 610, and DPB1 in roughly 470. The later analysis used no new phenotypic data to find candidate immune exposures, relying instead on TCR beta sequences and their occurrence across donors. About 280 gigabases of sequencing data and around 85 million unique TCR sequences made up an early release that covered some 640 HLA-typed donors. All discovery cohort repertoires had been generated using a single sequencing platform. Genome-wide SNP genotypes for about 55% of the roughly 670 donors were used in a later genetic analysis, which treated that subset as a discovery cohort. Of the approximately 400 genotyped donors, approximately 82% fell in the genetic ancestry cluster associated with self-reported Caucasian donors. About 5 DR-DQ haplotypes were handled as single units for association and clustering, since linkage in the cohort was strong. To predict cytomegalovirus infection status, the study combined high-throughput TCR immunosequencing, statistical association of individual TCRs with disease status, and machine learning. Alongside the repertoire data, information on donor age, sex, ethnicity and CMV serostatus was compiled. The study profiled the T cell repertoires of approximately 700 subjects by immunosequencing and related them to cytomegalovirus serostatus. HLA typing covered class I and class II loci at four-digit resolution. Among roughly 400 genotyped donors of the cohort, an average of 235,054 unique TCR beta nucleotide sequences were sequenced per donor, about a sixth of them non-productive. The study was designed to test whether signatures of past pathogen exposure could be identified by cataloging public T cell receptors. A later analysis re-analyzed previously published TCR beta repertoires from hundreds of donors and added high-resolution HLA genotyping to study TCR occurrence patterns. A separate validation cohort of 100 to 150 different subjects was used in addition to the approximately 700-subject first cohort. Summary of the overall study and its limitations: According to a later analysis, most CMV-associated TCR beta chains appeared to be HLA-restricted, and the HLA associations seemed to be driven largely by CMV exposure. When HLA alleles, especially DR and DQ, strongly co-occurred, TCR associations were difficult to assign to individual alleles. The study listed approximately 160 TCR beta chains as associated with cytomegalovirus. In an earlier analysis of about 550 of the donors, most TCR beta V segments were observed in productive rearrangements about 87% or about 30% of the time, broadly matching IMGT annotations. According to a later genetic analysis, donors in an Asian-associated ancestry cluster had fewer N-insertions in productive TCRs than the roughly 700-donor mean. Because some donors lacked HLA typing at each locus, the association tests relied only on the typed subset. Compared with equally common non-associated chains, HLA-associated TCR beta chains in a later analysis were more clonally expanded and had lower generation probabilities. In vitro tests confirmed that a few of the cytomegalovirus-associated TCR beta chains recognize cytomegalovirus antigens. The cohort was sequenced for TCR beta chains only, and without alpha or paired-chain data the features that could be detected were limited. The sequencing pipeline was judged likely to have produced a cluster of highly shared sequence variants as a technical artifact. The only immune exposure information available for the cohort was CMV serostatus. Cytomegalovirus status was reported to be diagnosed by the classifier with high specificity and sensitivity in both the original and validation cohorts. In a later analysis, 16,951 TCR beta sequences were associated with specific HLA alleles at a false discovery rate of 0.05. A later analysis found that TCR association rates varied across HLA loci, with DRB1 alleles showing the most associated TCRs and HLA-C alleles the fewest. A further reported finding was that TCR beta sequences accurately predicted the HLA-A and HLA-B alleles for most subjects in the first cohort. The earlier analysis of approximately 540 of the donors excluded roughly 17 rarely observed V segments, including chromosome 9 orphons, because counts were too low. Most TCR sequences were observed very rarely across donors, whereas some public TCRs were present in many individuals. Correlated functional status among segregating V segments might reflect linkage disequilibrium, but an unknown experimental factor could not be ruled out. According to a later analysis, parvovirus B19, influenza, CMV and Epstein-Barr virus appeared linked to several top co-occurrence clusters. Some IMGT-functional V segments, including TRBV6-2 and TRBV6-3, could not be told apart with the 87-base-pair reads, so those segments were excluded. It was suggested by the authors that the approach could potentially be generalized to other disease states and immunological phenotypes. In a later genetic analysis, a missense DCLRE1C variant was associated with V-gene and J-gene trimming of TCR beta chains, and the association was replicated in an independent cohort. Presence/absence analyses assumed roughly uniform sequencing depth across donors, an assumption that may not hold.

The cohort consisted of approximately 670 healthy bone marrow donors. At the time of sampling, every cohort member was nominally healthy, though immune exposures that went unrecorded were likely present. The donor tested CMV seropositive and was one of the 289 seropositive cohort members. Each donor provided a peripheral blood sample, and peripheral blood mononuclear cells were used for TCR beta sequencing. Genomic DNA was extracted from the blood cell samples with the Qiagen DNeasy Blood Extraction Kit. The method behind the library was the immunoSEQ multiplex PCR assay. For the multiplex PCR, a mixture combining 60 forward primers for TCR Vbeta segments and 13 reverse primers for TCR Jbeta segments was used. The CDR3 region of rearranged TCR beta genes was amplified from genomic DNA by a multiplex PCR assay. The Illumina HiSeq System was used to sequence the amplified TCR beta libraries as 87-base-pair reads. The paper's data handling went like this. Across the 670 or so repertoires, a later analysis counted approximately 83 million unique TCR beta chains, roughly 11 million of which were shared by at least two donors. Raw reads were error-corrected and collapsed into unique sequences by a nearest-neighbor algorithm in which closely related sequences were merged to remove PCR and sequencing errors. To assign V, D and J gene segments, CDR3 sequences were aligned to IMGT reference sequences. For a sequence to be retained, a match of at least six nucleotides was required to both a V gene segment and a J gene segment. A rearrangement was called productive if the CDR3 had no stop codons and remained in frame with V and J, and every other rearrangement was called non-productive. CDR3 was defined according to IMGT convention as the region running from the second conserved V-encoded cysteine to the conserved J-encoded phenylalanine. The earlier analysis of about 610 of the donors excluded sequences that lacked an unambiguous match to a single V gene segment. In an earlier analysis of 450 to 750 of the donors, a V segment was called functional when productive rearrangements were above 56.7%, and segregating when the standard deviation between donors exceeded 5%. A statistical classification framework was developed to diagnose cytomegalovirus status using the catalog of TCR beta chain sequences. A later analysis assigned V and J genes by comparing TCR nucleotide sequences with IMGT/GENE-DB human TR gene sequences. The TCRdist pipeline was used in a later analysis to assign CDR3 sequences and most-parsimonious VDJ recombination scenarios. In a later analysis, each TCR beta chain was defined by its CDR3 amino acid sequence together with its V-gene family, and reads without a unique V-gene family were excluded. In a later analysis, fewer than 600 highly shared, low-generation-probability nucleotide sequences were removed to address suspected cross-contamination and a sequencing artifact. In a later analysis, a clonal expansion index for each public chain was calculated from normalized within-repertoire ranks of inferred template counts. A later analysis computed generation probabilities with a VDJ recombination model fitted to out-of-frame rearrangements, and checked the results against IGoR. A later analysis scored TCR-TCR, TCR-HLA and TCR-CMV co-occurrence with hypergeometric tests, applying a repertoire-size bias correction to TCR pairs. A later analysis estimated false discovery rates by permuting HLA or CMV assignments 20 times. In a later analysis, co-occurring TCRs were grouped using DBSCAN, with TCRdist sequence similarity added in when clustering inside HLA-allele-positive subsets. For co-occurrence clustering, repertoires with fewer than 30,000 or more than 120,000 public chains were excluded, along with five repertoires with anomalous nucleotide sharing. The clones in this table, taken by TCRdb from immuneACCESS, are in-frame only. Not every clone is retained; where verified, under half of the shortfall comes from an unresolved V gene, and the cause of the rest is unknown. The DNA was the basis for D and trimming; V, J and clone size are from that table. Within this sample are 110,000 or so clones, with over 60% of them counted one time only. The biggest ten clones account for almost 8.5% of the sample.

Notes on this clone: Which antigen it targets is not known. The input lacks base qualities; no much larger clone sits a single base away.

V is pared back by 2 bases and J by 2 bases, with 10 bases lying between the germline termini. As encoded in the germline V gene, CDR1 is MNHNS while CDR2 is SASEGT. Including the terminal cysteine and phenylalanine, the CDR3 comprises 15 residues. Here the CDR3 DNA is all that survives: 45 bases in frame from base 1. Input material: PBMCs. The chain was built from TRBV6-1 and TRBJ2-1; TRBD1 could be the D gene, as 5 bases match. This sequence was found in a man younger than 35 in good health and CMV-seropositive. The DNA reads TGTGCCAGCAGTGAAATAGGGGTAACCTACAATGAGCAGTTCTTC. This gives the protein CASSEIGVTYNEQFF.